The clone carrying this T cell receptor (beta chain) is a singleton in its sample. Its antigen remains unidentified. Sequenced by immunoSEQ multiplex PCR; TCRdb stores in-frame clones only, minus some. The sample lists about 60,000 clones; about 96% were seen once. This CDR3 spans 15 amino acids. V trimming: 5 bases; J trimming: 0 bases; junction bases outside the gene matches: 4. Germline V gene data show CDR1 as MDHEN and CDR2 as SYDVKM. The data were obtained in a study of cytomegalovirus exposure and HLA in healthy donors. The study, taken as a whole, reports: The study listed about 150 cytomegalovirus-associated TCR beta chains. Researchers reported that a few CMV-associated chains were confirmed in vitro as CMV antigen-specific.

The chain recombines TRBV28 with TRBJ2-3, with 8 bases lining up with TRBD2. The TCR originated in a woman between 18 and 29 years old in good health and CMV-seronegative. The sequenced sample consisted of PBMCs. The CDR3 is CASSKAGASTDTQYF. CDR3 coding DNA: TGTGCCAGCAGTAAAGCGGGGGCGAGCACAGATACGCAGTATTTT.